This TCR beta chain came from a study of blood T cells in healthy people across ages. This clonotype appeared a few times. The germline gene is not matched at one end of the junction; a read error may be the cause. A second PCR, run for roughly 7 to 11 cycles, used a sample-barcoded 5' primer plus a J-beta primer mix. Using its own MiXCR run on the 5' RACE reads, TCRdb lists one record per CDR3 protein. The repertoire includes more than 550,000 distinct CDR3 sequences, about 20% of them detected once, and around 21% sits in the top ten. The CDR3 covers 12 residues. CDR1 SGHTA and CDR2 FQGNSA come from the germline V gene. Peripheral blood from each donor was collected in a volume of 8.5 to 10 milliliters.

The source of this sequence is a man aged 65 to 79 in good health. The specimen sequenced was blood. The V and J genes are TRBV7-2 and TRBJ2-4; D possibly corresponds to TRBD2 (5 bases). CDR3 loop: CASSLDRRSLNF. CDR3 bases: TGTGCCAGCAGCTTAGATCGGAGGAGTTTGAACTTC. Combining the CDR3 with reference TRBV7-2 and TRBJ2-4 gives the whole variable domain GAGVSQSPSNKVTEKGKDVELRCDPISGHTALYWYRQSLGQGLEFLIYFQGNSAPDKSGLPSDRFSAERTGGSVSTLTIQRTQQEDSAVYLCASSLDRRSLNFGAGTRLSVL.